The clone carrying this T cell receptor (beta chain) was observed a handful of times. Patients aged 18 to 65 had newly diagnosed hyperthyroidism that had lasted under 2 months. RNA transcripts yielded amplified TCR beta CDR3 regions. The HTBI primer set served for first-round RT-PCR of the TCR CDR3. TCRdb fed the multiplex PCR reads into MiXCR, producing one record per CDR3 protein. Of about 320,000 distinct CDR3 sequences detected, 15% to 20% appear once; the ten largest clones hold around 34%. This record belongs to a study of T cells in Graves' hyperthyroidism and ophthalmopathy. With 6 bases clipped from V and 1 base from J, the junction kept 5 bases outside the gene matches. Per germline, CDR1 ENHRY and CDR2 SYGVKD. The CDR3 runs 15 residues.

The specimen was blood. The chain recombines TRBV10-3 with TRBJ1-1; 10 bases align to TRBD1. The clonotype comes from a man aged 30-40 years with Graves' hyperthyroidism. This CDR3 reads CAIRGTGARNTEAFF. CDR3 bases: TGTGCCATCAGGGGGACAGGGGCTCGGAACACTGAAGCTTTCTTT.